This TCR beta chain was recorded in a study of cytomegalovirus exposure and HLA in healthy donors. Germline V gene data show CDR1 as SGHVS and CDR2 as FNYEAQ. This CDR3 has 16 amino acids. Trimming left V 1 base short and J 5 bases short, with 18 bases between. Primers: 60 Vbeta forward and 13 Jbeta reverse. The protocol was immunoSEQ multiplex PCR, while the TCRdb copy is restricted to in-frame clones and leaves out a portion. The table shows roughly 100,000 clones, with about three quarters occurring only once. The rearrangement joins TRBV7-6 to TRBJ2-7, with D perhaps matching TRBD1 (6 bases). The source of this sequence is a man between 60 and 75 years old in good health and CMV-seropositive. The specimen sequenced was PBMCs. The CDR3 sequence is CASSLGVAQGQDEQYF. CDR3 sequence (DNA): TGTGCCAGCAGCTTAGGAGTGGCCCAGGGACAAGACGAGCAGTACTTC.